This TCR beta chain was recovered during a study of T cells expressing NK-cell markers. TCRdb reprocessed the 5' RACE reads; each CDR3 protein has one entry and no DNA is given. The sample features approximately 550,000 distinct CDR3 sequences, with less than 4.5% in its top ten. The CDR3 length is 13 residues. Per the germline V gene, CDR1 is SGHRS and CDR2 is YFSETQ. This TCR was recovered from a man younger than 35 in good health. The V and J genes are TRBV5-1 and TRBJ2-1; the TCRdb call, TRBD1, lacks DNA for checking. The sample taken for sequencing was blood T cells: a sorted CD56 or NKG2C T cell subset, CD4+ or CD8+ T cells, or bulk PBMC T cells (not recorded which). The CDR3 sequence: CATQVVGGNEQFF.